The 3 T cell receptor beta chains listed next were all sequenced from one sample in a study of early T cells in non-severe SARS-CoV-2 infection. MiXCR was run by TCRdb on the 5' RACE reads, yielding one entry per CDR3 protein. The data contain more than 95,000 distinct CDR3 sequences, 14% to 15% of them singletons. Sequencing was done on a sample of whole blood. The receptors here all came from an adult who was a healthcare worker with PCR-confirmed SARS-CoV-2 infection or an uninfected control (not recorded which).

This rearrangement joins TRBV29-1 to TRBJ1-2; TRBD1 is a possible D gene (6 bases). Trimming removed 8 bases from V and 7 bases from J, with 17 bases in between. The CDR3 runs 12 residues. The germline CDR1 and CDR2 sequences are SQVTM and ANQGSEA. CDR3 DNA sequence: TGCAGCACACGGGAACAGGGTGGTGGCTACACCTTC. Translation: CSTREQGGGYTF. Combining the CDR3 with reference TRBV29-1 and TRBJ1-2 gives the whole variable domain SAVISQKPSRDICQRGTSLTIQCQVDSQVTMMFWYRQQPGQSLTLIATANQGSEATYESGFVIDKFPISRPNLTFSTLTVSNMSPEDSSIYLCSTREQGGGYTFGSGTRLTVV.

In its sample, this clonotype was seen many times. The chain carries TRBV2 and TRBJ1-6; D unresolved. Trimming pared 2 bases from V and 13 bases from J, leaving 12 bases between. The germline V gene has CDR1 SNHLY and CDR2 FYNNEI. The CDR3 has 13 residues. The CDR3 DNA reads as TGTGCCAGCAGTGAATTCGAGGGTGGGCCCCTCCACTTT. Amino acids: CASSEFEGGPLHF.

This rearrangement joins TRBV5-1 to TRBJ1-1, with D hard to call. Trimming pared 3 bases from V and 3 bases from J, leaving 9 bases between. This CDR3 comprises 13 residues. Germline assignment: CDR1 SGHRS and CDR2 YFSETQ. The CDR3: CASSYSRDTEAFF. CDR3 nucleotides: TGCGCCAGCAGCTACAGTAGGGACACTGAAGCTTTCTTT.